A single sample gave rise to the 11 T cell receptor beta chains below, sequenced in a study of blood T cell repertoires in COVID-19. Clones were sequenced by immunoSEQ multiplex PCR, and TCRdb holds only the in-frame ones, with some missing. The table records more than 200,000 clones, roughly 80% of them present only once. The sequenced material came from peripheral blood. All receptors derive from an elderly woman with acute or convalescent COVID-19.

This chain joins TRBV14 and TRBJ2-7, with 13 bases identical to TRBD2. J gave up 3 bases and V 5 bases, and 10 bases lay outside the gene matches. Germline assignment: CDR1 SGHDN and CDR2 FVKESK. This CDR3 has 17 amino acids. The DNA of the CDR3 is TGTGCCAGCAGCGGTACTAGCGGGAGGGCCTACGACTACGAGCAGTACTTC. This sequence encodes CASSGTSGRAYDYEQYF.

Notes on this clone: At the DNA level, this CDR3 is encoded by other sequences in the same sample as well. V gene TRBV7-3 combines with J gene TRBJ2-3; 7 bases agree with TRBD1. Germline V gene data show CDR1 as SGHTA and CDR2 as FQGTGA. The CDR3 runs to 14 residues. With 5 bases clipped from V and 1 base from J, the junction kept 3 bases outside the gene matches. The CDR3, as DNA: TGTGCCAGCAGCCCCGGACAGGGCACAGATACGCAGTATTTT. Translation gives CASSPGQGTDTQYF.

This chain joins TRBV5-1 and TRBJ2-1; 9 bases align to TRBD2. CDR3 length equals 16 residues. Trimming removed 0 bases from V and 5 bases from J; junction bases left unmatched: 6. CDR1 SGHRS and CDR2 YFSETQ come from the germline V gene. The CDR3 loop is CASSLVSGLAHNEQFF. CDR3 sequence (DNA): TGCGCCAGCAGCTTGGTGTCGGGACTAGCCCACAATGAGCAGTTCTTC.

In DNA form, the CDR3 reads TGTGCCAGCAGCTCCTTCACGGGTAACACTGAAGCTTTCTTT. It specifies CASSSFTGNTEAFF. This chain uses TRBV7-9 with TRBJ1-1; D remains ambiguous. Looked up from germline, CDR1 is SEHNR and CDR2 is FQNEAQ (reference sequence). The CDR3 sequence is 14 residues long. V lost 4 bases and J 2 bases, leaving 11 bases between the germline ends.

This chain joins TRBV5-4 and TRBJ2-1, with 13 bases that match TRBD2. Germline trimming cut 3 bases from V and 7 bases from J; bases unmatched to any gene: 10. The CDR3 is 17 residues long. Germline CDR1 SGHNT, CDR2 YYREEE (reference sequence). The CDR3 region is CASSSLATSGRENEQFF. CDR3 DNA: TGTGCCAGCAGCTCTCTAGCTACTAGCGGGAGGGAGAATGAGCAGTTCTTC.

This chain links TRBV6-6 with TRBJ1-6; D is ambiguous. The V gene's germline CDR1 is MNHNY and CDR2 SVGAGI (reference sequence). The CDR3 runs to 13 residues. The V end was cut by 4 bases, the J end by 8 bases, with 9 bases between. This chain's CDR3 is CASSSGSYSPLHF. CDR3 in DNA: TGTGCCAGCAGTTCCGGTTCTTATTCACCCCTCCACTTT.

The chain recombines TRBV3-1 (or the pseudogene TRBV3-2) with TRBJ2-1, with TRBD2 identical over 7 bases. Germline trimming cut 6 bases from V and 7 bases from J; bases unmatched to any gene: 15. The CDR3 runs to 16 residues. Germline CDR1 reads LGHDT; CDR2 reads YNNKEL (reference sequence). The CDR3 spells CASSRPPGLRLNEQFF. The CDR3 nucleotides are TGTGCCAGCAGTCGTCCCCCGGGACTACGGTTGAATGAGCAGTTCTTC.

There are many counts of this clone. The V call is TRBV7-3, the J call TRBJ2-1; TRBD2 matches at 8 bases. J lost 6 bases, V lost 5 bases, and 15 bases had no gene match. The CDR3 totals 17 residues. CDR1 and CDR2 (germline): SGHTA, FQGTGA. CDR3 nucleotide sequence: TGTGCCAGCAGCCCCGGACTAGCCCCGAAGGGGACCAATGAGCAGTTCTTC. Translation: CASSPGLAPKGTNEQFF.

About this clone: One end of the junction does not line up with germline, which may come from a read error. The rearrangement joins TRBV11-3 to TRBJ1-2; D not certain. The CDR3 is 13 residues long. CDR1 is SGHNT and CDR2 is YENEEA in the germline V gene. CDR3 sequence (DNA): TGTGCCAGCAGCATAGAGAGTGGTTATGGCTACACCTTC. Amino acid sequence: CASSIESGYGYTF.

The chain employs TRBV30 and TRBJ1-6; no clear D. The germline V gene has CDR1 GTSNPN and CDR2 SVGIG (reference sequence). CDR3 length equals 14 residues. V was clipped by 0 bases and J by 4 bases, with 7 bases between them. For the CDR3, the DNA is TGTGCCTGGAGTGTAGAACGGTATAATTCACCCCTCCACTTT. Translation gives CAWSVERYNSPLHF.

The gene calls are TRBV7-2 and TRBJ1-1; tentatively, D is TRBD1 (6 bases). The V and J ends lost 5 bases and 3 bases respectively, with 13 bases between them. The CDR3 covers 14 residues. CDR1 and CDR2 from the germline V gene are SGHTA and FQGNSA. CDR3: CASSIQGFDTEAFF. The CDR3 DNA reads TGTGCCAGCAGCATACAGGGTTTTGACACTGAAGCTTTCTTT.